Presented here are 25 T cell receptor beta chains from one specimen sequenced in a study of lymphopenia after photon versus proton radiotherapy. Sequenced by immunoSEQ multiplex PCR; TCRdb stores in-frame clones only, minus some. The sample records 20,000 to 25,000 clones, about 90% being singletons. Sequenced material: peripheral blood, taken from a patient treated with proton-based radiotherapy. These receptor sequences come from a woman aged 65 to 85 with pancreatic cancer. Some clones in this sample may be carry-over from other donors' samples.

This clone has only one observation. V is TRBV29-1 and J is TRBJ2-1, with TRBD2 identical over 16 bases. V was pared by 1 base and J by 4 bases, with 10 bases of the junction left unmatched. The CDR3 consists of 19 residues. CDR1 SQVTM and CDR2 ANQGSEA come from the germline V gene. DNA of the CDR3: TGCAGCGTTGAAGCCCCGGGACTAGCGGGAGGGCCGGGATACAATGAGCAGTTCTTC. Translating gives CSVEAPGLAGGPGYNEQFF.

The genes are TRBV19 and TRBJ1-1; 7 bases are shared with TRBD1. Germline-derived CDR1 and CDR2 are LNHDA and SQIVND (reference sequence). With 2 bases clipped from V and 3 bases from J, the junction kept 3 bases outside the gene matches. This CDR3 is built from 14 residues. The CDR3 DNA reads TGTGCCAGTAGTATAACAGGGGCGGACACTGAAGCTTTCTTT. Translation gives CASSITGADTEAFF.

This chain links TRBV19 with TRBJ2-1; TRBD1 is a possible D gene (5 bases). Looked up from germline, CDR1 is LNHDA and CDR2 is SQIVND (reference sequence). V was clipped by 4 bases and J by 7 bases, with 8 bases between them. CDR3 length: 12 amino acids. The CDR3 loop reads CASSTQGNEQFF. The DNA for the CDR3 is TGTGCCAGTAGTACCCAGGGAAATGAGCAGTTCTTC.

The CDR3 DNA is TGTGCCACACTGGGGGGGCGGTTCGCAACTAATGAAAAACTGTTTTTT. The encoded protein is CATLGGRFATNEKLFF. The chain couples TRBV28 to TRBJ1-4, with D possibly matching TRBD1 (6 bases). Germline CDR1 is MDHEN and CDR2 is SYDVKM. The germline V and J ends were trimmed by 10 bases and 0 bases, with 18 bases remaining between them. The CDR3 extends over 16 amino acids.

The chain recombines TRBV19 with TRBJ2-3; TRBD1 matches at 10 bases. The germline V gene encodes CDR1 LNHDA and CDR2 SQIVND (reference sequence). J lost 7 bases, V lost 5 bases, and 9 bases had no gene match. The CDR3 contains 15 residues. For the CDR3, the DNA is TGTGCCAGTAGTGTGGGGGACAGGGGACCTAATACGCAGTATTTT. Translation: CASSVGDRGPNTQYF.

The chain has TRBV10-3 and TRBJ1-3; D not resolved. The CDR3 runs 12 residues. Germline V gene sequence: CDR1 ENHRY, CDR2 SYGVKD. Trimming took 10 bases from V and 4 from J, leaving 11 bases between them. This CDR3 is CATRAVGNTIYF. The CDR3 DNA sequence: TGTGCCACCAGAGCGGTAGGAAACACCATATATTTT.

The genes are TRBV15 and TRBJ1-5; 7 bases agree with TRBD1. The CDR3 is 12 residues long. CDR1 and CDR2 (germline): LNHNV, YYDKDF (reference sequence). V trimming: 2 bases; J trimming: 12 bases; junction bases outside the gene matches: 4. The CDR3 DNA sequence: TGTGCCACCAGCAGAACAGGGGCCCACCAGCATTTT. Encoded protein: CATSRTGAHQHF.

The rearrangement joins TRBV19 to TRBJ2-7; 8 bases align to TRBD1. Per the germline V gene, CDR1 is LNHDA and CDR2 is SQIVND (reference sequence). This CDR3 is 14 amino acids long. The V and J ends lost 5 bases and 6 bases, in that order; junction bases with no gene match: 9. The CDR3 is CASSSGGQVLEQYF. The CDR3, as DNA: TGTGCCAGTAGTTCTGGGGGACAGGTCCTCGAGCAGTACTTC.

This clone appeared once. The rearrangement uses TRBV7-9 and TRBJ2-7; 8 nucleotides match TRBD1. The CDR3 runs 15 residues. V dropped 5 bases and J dropped 7; count of bases not matched to a gene: 13. CDR1 is SEHNR, CDR2 FQNEAQ, per germline (reference sequence). CDR3 sequence reads: CASSPSGTGLLEQYF. The CDR3 DNA follows: TGTGCCAGCAGCCCCTCCGGGACAGGACTCCTTGAGCAGTACTTC.

V is TRBV5-6 and J is TRBJ2-1; 10 bases map to TRBD2. Germline CDR1 reads SGHDT; CDR2 reads YYEEEE. This CDR3 contains 18 residues. With 0 bases clipped from V and 0 bases from J, the junction kept 6 bases outside the gene matches. CDR3 residues: CASSLEGPSGSSYNEQFF. The CDR3 bases are TGTGCCAGCAGCTTGGAGGGGCCTAGCGGGAGCTCCTACAATGAGCAGTTCTTC. The full variable domain, its missing parts supplied by reference TRBV5-6 and TRBJ2-1, is DAGVTQSPTHLIKTRGQQVTLRCSPKSGHDTVSWYQQALGQGPQFIFQYYEEEERQRGNFPDRFSGHQFPNYSSELNVNALLLGDSALYLCASSLEGPSGSSYNEQFFGPGTRLTVL.

The chain combines TRBV27 with TRBJ2-7; 7 bases are shared with TRBD2. From germline, CDR1 is MNHEY and CDR2 SMNVEV (reference sequence). The CDR3 length is 13 residues. Trimming removed 10 bases from V and 2 bases from J; junction bases left unmatched: 8. As DNA, the CDR3 is TGTGCCACCACGTGGAGCGGGGCCTACGAGCAGTACTTC. Translation gives CATTWSGAYEQYF.

The CDR3 DNA reads as TGTGCCAGCAGACAGGGCGGCCCTGGTTCACCCCTCCACTTT. Its translation is CASRQGGPGSPLHF. The chain recombines TRBV2 with TRBJ1-6; weak D call: TRBD1 (6 bases). CDR3 length: 14 residues. The germline V and J ends were trimmed by 6 bases and 9 bases, with 15 bases remaining between them. Germline CDR1 SNHLY, CDR2 FYNNEI.

The chain links TRBV27 to TRBJ2-2, with 7 bases fitting TRBD2. The germline V gene has CDR1 MNHEY and CDR2 SMNVEV (reference sequence). CDR3 length equals 17 residues. With V trimmed by 1 base and J by 0 bases, 5 bases remained unmatched. CDR3 loop: CASSLLGGIANTGELFF. CDR3 nucleotides: TGTGCCAGCAGTTTATTGGGGGGGATCGCGAACACCGGGGAGCTGTTTTTT.

Written as DNA, the CDR3 is TGTGCCAGCAGCAGCCTTGGAGGTTCCCCTAGCACAGATACGCAGTATTTT. Its translation: CASSSLGGSPSTDTQYF. V and J are TRBV9 and TRBJ2-3, with a possible D match to TRBD2 (5 bases). V shed 4 bases and J shed 0 bases, with 18 bases lying between them. This CDR3 comprises 17 residues. CDR1 SGDLS and CDR2 YYNGEE come from the germline V gene.

The chain has TRBV5-1 and TRBJ1-6; TRBD1 aligns across 8 bases. J gave up 10 bases and V 2 bases, and 11 bases lay outside the gene matches. This CDR3 has 16 amino acids. Germline CDR1 reads SGHRS; CDR2 reads YFSETQ. CDR3 amino acids: CASSFEPGTGGSPLHF. For the CDR3, the DNA is TGCGCCAGCAGCTTCGAACCCGGGACAGGTGGCTCACCCCTCCACTTT.

This chain uses TRBV5-6 with TRBJ2-1; 12 bases match TRBD2. The CDR3 is 18 amino acids. The trim removed 4 bases at V and 3 bases at J, leaving 11 bases unmatched. Germline values: CDR1 SGHDT, CDR2 YYEEEE. CDR3 coding DNA: TGTGCCAGCAGCCCCCGGCGACTAGCGGGAGTTGGCTACAATGAGCAGTTCTTC. Encoded protein: CASSPRRLAGVGYNEQFF.

The chain combines TRBV5-1 with TRBJ2-3; TRBD2 matches 8 bases. J gave up 2 bases and V 5 bases, and 7 bases lay outside the gene matches. The CDR3 loop spans 15 amino acids. CDR1 is SGHRS, CDR2 YFSETQ, per germline. CDR3 bases: TGCGCCAGCAGTCCGGGAGGGGGTAACACAGATACGCAGTATTTT. Amino acid sequence: CASSPGGGNTDTQYF.

Only one count was recorded for this clone. The CDR3 DNA sequence: TGCAGTGCTAGACTTGAAAATACGCAGTATTTT. It codes for CSARLENTQYF. The chain couples TRBV20-1 to TRBJ2-3; D not resolved. In germline, CDR1 is DFQATT, CDR2 SNEGSKA (reference sequence). This CDR3 contains 11 residues. V lost 2 bases to trimming and J lost 7 bases, with 7 bases between them.

The chain couples TRBV11-2 to TRBJ2-7, with TRBD1 matching over 11 bases. The CDR3 consists of 15 residues. V lost 2 bases, J lost 7 bases, and 7 bases stayed unmatched. Germline lookup yields CDR1 SGHAT and CDR2 FQNNGV. CDR3 protein: CASSLPGQGAGEQYF. As DNA, the CDR3 is TGTGCCAGCAGCTTACCCGGACAGGGGGCGGGTGAGCAGTACTTC.

This clone was detected once. CDR3 sequence: CASSLKGNSGANVLTF. CDR3 sequence (DNA): TGTGCCAGCAGTTTAAAGGGGAACTCTGGGGCCAACGTCCTGACTTTC. The chain has TRBV28 and TRBJ2-6; the D gene is possibly TRBD1 (5 bases). This CDR3 has 16 amino acids. Germline V lookup: CDR1 MDHEN, CDR2 SYDVKM. Trimming stripped 2 bases from V and 0 bases from J, with 8 bases between. The entire variable domain, with the rest obtained from reference TRBV28 and TRBJ2-6, is as follows: DVKVTQSSRYLVKRTGEKVFLECVQDMDHENMFWYRQDPGLGLRLIYFSYDVKMKEKGDIPEGYSVSREKKERFSLILESASTNQTSMYLCASSLKGNSGANVLTFGAGSRLTVL.

The V and J genes are TRBV19 and TRBJ2-7; 9 bases fit TRBD1. The CDR3 has 14 amino acids. Germline loops: CDR1 LNHDA, CDR2 SQIVND (reference sequence). Losses at the gene ends were 3 bases for V and 5 bases for J; bases not matched to a gene: 5. The CDR3 region is CASSILGTGNEQYF. The CDR3 bases are TGTGCCAGTAGTATTCTTGGGACAGGGAACGAGCAGTACTTC.

This chain connects TRBV25-1 to TRBJ1-3; a weak D match, TRBD1 (6 bases). CDR1 MGHDK and CDR2 SYGVNS come from the germline V gene. V lost 1 base to trimming and J lost 3 bases, with 13 bases between them. The CDR3 runs 16 residues. This chain's CDR3 is CASSEFTGAGGNTIYF. As DNA, the CDR3 is TGTGCCAGCAGTGAATTTACGGGGGCAGGTGGAAACACCATATATTTT.

V is TRBV4-2 and J is TRBJ1-5; D might be TRBD1 (5 bases). The CDR3 loop spans 16 amino acids. Germline V CDR1 and CDR2: LGHNA, YNFKEQ. V was pared by 0 bases and J by 4 bases, with 13 bases between. The CDR3 DNA sequence: TGTGCCAGCAGCCAAGATAGGGGCAGTATTAATCAGCCCCAGCATTTT. Translating gives CASSQDRGSINQPQHF.

This sequence joins TRBV30 and TRBJ1-4; 7 bases are a match to TRBD1. The ends lost 2 bases at V and 3 bases at J; junction bases unmatched: 18. The CDR3 has 19 amino acids. The V gene's germline CDR1 is GTSNPN and CDR2 SVGIG (reference sequence). The CDR3 DNA is TGTGCCTGGAGTACCCCGGGACAGCTTAGGCGTCTTTCTAATGAAAAACTGTTTTTT. It codes for CAWSTPGQLRRLSNEKLFF.

The V call is TRBV19, the J call TRBJ2-1, with 10 bases that match TRBD1. J lost 9 bases, V lost 4 bases, and 9 bases had no gene match. This CDR3 spans 15 amino acids. From germline, CDR1 is LNHDA and CDR2 SQIVND (reference sequence). The CDR3 sequence is CASSRGTGENTEQFF. Written as DNA, the CDR3 is TGTGCCAGTAGTAGAGGGACAGGGGAAAATACTGAGCAGTTCTTC.